What follows are 12 T cell receptor beta chains derived from one specimen sequenced in a study of T cells after yellow fever vaccination (dated by TCRdb to about 2019). The sample's treatment or condition label, decoded: live attenuated yellow fever vaccine strain. The receptor library was made with 5' RACE. Sequencing took place on an Illumina HiSeq 2500. Starting from the raw public reads, TCRdb applied fastp trimming at Q25, assembled clones with MiXCR and retained in-frame beta chains. Entries are consolidated by CDR3 protein sequence, retaining the most common genes and DNA. Recorded for this sample are more than 350,000 distinct CDR3 sequences; roughly 12% of them occurred a single time. The ten largest clones capture roughly a sixth of the sample. The sequencing used PBMCs, collected on the day of the first yellow fever vaccination. Every receptor here comes from a young man who received the YFV17D yellow fever vaccine.

The J gene is TRBJ1-1, the V gene TRBV12-3 or TRBV12-4, with no clear D. Trimming cost V 5 bases and J 4 bases, with 17 bases left between them. The CDR3 runs 15 residues. The DNA for the CDR3 is TGTGCCAGCAGTAAGGGAGCTTTAGGTGGCACTGAAGCTTTCTTT. Residues: CASSKGALGGTEAFF.

The chain uses TRBV7-8 and TRBJ2-7; D ambiguous. CDR3 length: 14 residues. Trimming pared 2 bases from V and 2 bases from J, leaving 10 bases between. From germline, CDR1 is SGHVS and CDR2 FQNEAQ. The CDR3: CASSLTDGPYEQYV. In nucleotides, the CDR3 is TGTGCCAGCAGCTTAACGGACGGTCCCTACGAGCAGTACGTC.

V usage is TRBV9 and J usage is TRBJ2-1; 7 bases align to TRBD2. The germline CDR1 and CDR2 sequences are SGDLS and YYNGEE. The V segment lost 0 bases and the J segment 1 base; nucleotides outside the gene matches: 4. CDR3 size: 16 residues. The CDR3 coding sequence is TGTGCCAGCAGCGTAGGAGGAGCGGGGTCCTACAATGAGCAGTTCTTC. Its translation: CASSVGGAGSYNEQFF.

This clonotype was seen at least ten times. The chain carries TRBV6-5 and TRBJ1-3; D not resolved. V gave up 10 bases and J gave up 0 bases, with 7 bases separating them. The CDR3 length is 12 residues. Germline V gene data show CDR1 as MNHEY and CDR2 as SVGAGI. The CDR3 spells CATVSSGNTIYF. In DNA form, the CDR3 reads TGTGCCACGGTTAGCTCTGGAAACACCATATATTTT.

This clonotype was picked up many times. The chain is built from TRBV7-9 and TRBJ1-6; D uncertain. Germline-derived CDR1 and CDR2 are SEHNR and FQNEAQ (reference sequence). The CDR3 has 15 amino acids. V was trimmed by 5 bases and J by 0 bases, leaving 8 bases between them. The CDR3 spells CASSPSSSYNSPLHF. In nucleotides, the CDR3 is TGTGCCAGCAGCCCGAGTAGCTCCTATAATTCACCCCTCCACTTT.

The chain recombines TRBV5-5 with TRBJ2-3, with D maybe TRBD2 (6 bases). This CDR3 is built from 13 residues. Germline V CDR1 and CDR2: SGHKS, YYEKEE (reference sequence). V was pared by 7 bases and J by 4 bases, with 13 bases between. Written as DNA, the CDR3 is TGTGCCAGCCATGGAGGGACTGCAGATACGCAGTATTTT. Translated: CASHGGTADTQYF.

In this sample, this clonotype turned up a few times. The gene calls are TRBV9 and TRBJ1-2; 10 bases are shared with TRBD1. V was pared by 0 bases and J by 8 bases, with 4 bases of the junction left unmatched. Germline V gives CDR1 SGDLS, CDR2 YYNGEE. The CDR3 contains 14 residues. The CDR3 bases are TGTGCCAGCAGCGTAGGACAGGGGGCTTACGGCTACACCTTC. The encoded protein is CASSVGQGAYGYTF.

This clonotype occurred a few times. The chain combines TRBV5-1 with TRBJ1-1, with a weak D call TRBD1 (5 bases). This CDR3 contains 15 residues. Trimming removed 3 bases at V and 2 bases at J, with 14 bases between. Per germline, CDR1 SGHRS and CDR2 YFSETQ. This chain's CDR3 is CASSSVIRGNTEAFF. As DNA, the CDR3 is TGCGCCAGCAGCTCGGTTATACGGGGCAACACTGAAGCTTTCTTT.

The chain carries TRBV2 and TRBJ1-6; D may be TRBD1 (6 bases). This CDR3 has 15 residues. CDR1 and CDR2 from the germline V gene are SNHLY and FYNNEI. V shed 6 bases and J shed 6 bases, with 15 bases lying between them. CDR3 sequence: CASSVGGRVNSPLHF. CDR3 DNA: TGTGCCAGCAGCGTAGGGGGACGAGTTAATTCACCCCTCCACTTT.

This clonotype occurred a few times. V and J are TRBV12-3 or TRBV12-4 and TRBJ1-3; tentative D call: TRBD1 (5 bases). The CDR3 contains 12 residues. V lost 5 bases and J 8 bases, leaving 10 bases between the germline ends. CDR3 sequence reads: CASSLQGDTIYF. CDR3 bases: TGTGCCAGCAGTCTCCAAGGGGACACCATATATTTT.

In this sample, this clonotype turned up many times. The V call is TRBV11-2, the J call TRBJ2-5; 11 nucleotides agree with TRBD2. The CDR3 sequence is 15 residues long. The ends lost 1 base at V and 2 bases at J; junction bases unmatched: 0. CDR1 is SGHAT and CDR2 is FQNNGV in the germline V gene. The CDR3, as DNA: TGTGCCAGCAGCTTAGGGACTAGCGGGCAAGAGACCCAGTACTTC. It is translated as CASSLGTSGQETQYF.

This clonotype was recorded a few times. The V gene is TRBV7-2, the J gene TRBJ2-3; the D is unclear. This CDR3 has 14 amino acids. Germline CDR1 and CDR2: SGHTA and FQGNSA. Trimming left V 9 bases short and J 3 bases short, with 16 bases between. This CDR3 reads CASYRGHTTDTQYF. DNA of the CDR3: TGTGCCAGTTACCGAGGCCATACAACAGATACGCAGTATTTT. The full variable domain, with the rest looked up from reference TRBV7-2 and TRBJ2-3, is GAGVSQSPSNKVTEKGKDVELRCDPISGHTALYWYRQSLGQGLEFLIYFQGNSAPDKSGLPSDRFSAERTGGSVSTLTIQRTQQEDSAVYLCASYRGHTTDTQYFGPGTRLTVL.